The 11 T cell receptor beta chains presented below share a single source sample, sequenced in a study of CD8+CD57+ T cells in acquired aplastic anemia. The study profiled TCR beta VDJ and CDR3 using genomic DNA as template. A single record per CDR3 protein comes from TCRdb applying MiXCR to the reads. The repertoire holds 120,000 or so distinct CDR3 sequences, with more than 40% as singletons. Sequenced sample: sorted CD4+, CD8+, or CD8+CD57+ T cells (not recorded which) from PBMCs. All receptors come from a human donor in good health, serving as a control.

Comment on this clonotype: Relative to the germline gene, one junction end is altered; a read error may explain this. The CDR3 DNA follows: TGCAGCGTTGAAGAGGAGGGGAACTACGGGCAGTACTTC. Amino acid sequence: CSVEEEGNYGQYF. The chain is built from TRBV29-1 and TRBJ2-7; tentative D call: TRBD2 (6 bases). Germline V gene data show CDR1 as SQVTM and CDR2 as ANQGSEA. CDR3 length: 13 amino acids.

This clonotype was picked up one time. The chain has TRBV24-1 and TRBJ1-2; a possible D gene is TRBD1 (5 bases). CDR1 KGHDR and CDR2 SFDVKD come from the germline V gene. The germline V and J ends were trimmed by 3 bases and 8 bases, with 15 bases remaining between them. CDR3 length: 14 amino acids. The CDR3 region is CATSDGGAEEGYTF. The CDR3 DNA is TGTGCCACCAGTGATGGGGGAGCAGAGGAAGGCTACACCTTC.

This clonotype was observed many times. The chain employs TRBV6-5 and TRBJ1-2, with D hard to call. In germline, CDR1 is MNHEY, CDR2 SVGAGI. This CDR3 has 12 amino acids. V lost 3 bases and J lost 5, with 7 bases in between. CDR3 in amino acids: CASSYIGYGYTF. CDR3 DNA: TGTGCCAGCAGTTATATAGGTTATGGCTACACCTTC.

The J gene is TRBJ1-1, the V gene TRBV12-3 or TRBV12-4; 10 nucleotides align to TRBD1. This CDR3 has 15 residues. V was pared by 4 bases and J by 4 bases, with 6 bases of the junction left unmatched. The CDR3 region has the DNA TGTGCCAGCAGTTCCCTCGACAGGGGGCCCACTGAAGCTTTCTTT. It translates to CASSSLDRGPTEAFF.

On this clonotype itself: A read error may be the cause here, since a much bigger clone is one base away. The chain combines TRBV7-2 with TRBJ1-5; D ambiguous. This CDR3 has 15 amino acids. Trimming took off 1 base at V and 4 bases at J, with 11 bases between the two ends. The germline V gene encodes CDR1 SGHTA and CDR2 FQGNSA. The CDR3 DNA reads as TGTGCCAGCAGCTTAGGCTTCTCGGGGAATCAGCCCCAGCATTTT. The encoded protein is CASSLGFSGNQPQHF.

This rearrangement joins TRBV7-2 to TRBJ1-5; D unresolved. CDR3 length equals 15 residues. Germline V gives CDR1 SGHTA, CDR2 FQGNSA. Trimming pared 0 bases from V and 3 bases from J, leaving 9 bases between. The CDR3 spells CASSLAAVNNQPQHF. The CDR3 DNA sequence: TGTGCCAGCAGCTTAGCGGCGGTTAACAATCAGCCCCAGCATTTT.

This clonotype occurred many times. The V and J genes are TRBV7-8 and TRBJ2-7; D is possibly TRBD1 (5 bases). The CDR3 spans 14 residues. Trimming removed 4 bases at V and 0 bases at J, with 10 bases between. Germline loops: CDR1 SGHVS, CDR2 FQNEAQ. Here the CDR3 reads CASSYRGVSYEQYF. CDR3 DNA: TGTGCCAGCAGCTATAGGGGTGTCTCCTACGAGCAGTACTTC. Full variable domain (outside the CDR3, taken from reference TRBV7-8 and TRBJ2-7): GAGVSQSPRYKVAKRGQDVALRCDPISGHVSLFWYQQALGQGPEFLTYFQNEAQLDKSGLPSDRFFAERPEGSVSTLKIQRTQQEDSAVYLCASSYRGVSYEQYFGPGTRLTVT.

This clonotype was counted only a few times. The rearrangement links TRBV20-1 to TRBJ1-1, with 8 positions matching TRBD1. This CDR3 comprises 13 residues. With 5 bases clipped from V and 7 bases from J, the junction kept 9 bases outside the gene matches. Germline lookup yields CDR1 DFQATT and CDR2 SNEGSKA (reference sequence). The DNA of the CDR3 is TGCAGTGCTTCTCCGACAGGGGCCTTTGAAGCTTTCTTT. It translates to CSASPTGAFEAFF.

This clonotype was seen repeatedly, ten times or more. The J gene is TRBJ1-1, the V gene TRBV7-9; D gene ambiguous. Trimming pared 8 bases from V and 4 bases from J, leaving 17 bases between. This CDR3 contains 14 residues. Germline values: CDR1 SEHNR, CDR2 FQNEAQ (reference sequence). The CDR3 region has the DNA TGTGCCAGCTCCGAGACACTCCCGATCACTGAAGCTTTCTTT. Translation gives CASSETLPITEAFF.

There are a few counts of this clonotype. The CDR3: CAISEPGTRNEQYF. DNA for the CDR3: TGTGCCATCAGTGAGCCAGGGACTAGGAACGAGCAGTACTTC. The chain links TRBV10-3 to TRBJ2-7, with TRBD2 identical over 8 bases. This CDR3 spans 14 amino acids. Germline V lookup: CDR1 ENHRY, CDR2 SYGVKD. The trim removed 2 bases at V and 5 bases at J, leaving 5 bases unmatched.

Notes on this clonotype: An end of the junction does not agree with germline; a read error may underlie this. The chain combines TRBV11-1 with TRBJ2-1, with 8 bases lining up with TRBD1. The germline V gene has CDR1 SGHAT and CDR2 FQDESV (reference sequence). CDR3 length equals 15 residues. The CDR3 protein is CANSFLHGQGYEQFF. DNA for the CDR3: TGTGCCAACAGCTTTCTTCACGGACAGGGCTATGAGCAGTTCTTC.